This TCR beta chain was found in a study of prognosis after radiotherapy for stage I lung cancer. Study in general: None of the non-small cell lung cancer patients was considered medically operable. The study, taken as a whole, reports: Unique TCR clones declined after stereotactic body radiation therapy, from a median roughly 9,900 to 7,200. Shannon entropy (measured after stereotactic body radiation therapy) was lower in patients who went on to develop distant metastases.

The V segment lost 5 bases and the J segment 4 bases; nucleotides outside the gene matches: 9. Per the germline V gene, CDR1 is LNHDA and CDR2 is SQIVND (reference sequence). The CDR3 has 15 amino acids. Amplification of the TCR beta CDR3 (from genomic DNA) was done by two-round multiplex PCR. Primers specific to each TRBV and TRBJ gene were used in first-round PCR. In TCRdb, the multiplex PCR reads were re-called with MiXCR into one record per CDR3 protein. This sample has about 22,000 distinct CDR3 sequences; about 46% occur once, and the top ten carry 30% to 40%. With respect to this clonotype: Antigen unknown.

The origin of this receptor is a donor over 45 with non-small cell lung cancer. The genes are TRBV19 and TRBJ1-2, with TRBD1 identical over 8 bases. This specimen consisted of PBMCs, obtained before or after stereotactic body radiation therapy (not recorded which). The CDR3 DNA reads as TGTGCCAGTAGTTCCCGGGACAGGTCCGCCTATGGCTACACCTTC. Translation gives CASSSRDRSAYGYTF.